Below are 16 T cell receptor beta chains sequenced from a single sample in a study of CD8 T cells in Susac syndrome. cDNA came from approximately 0.5 to 1 ug RNA primed by random hexamers. MiXCR was run by TCRdb on the immunoSEQ multiplex PCR reads, yielding one entry per CDR3 protein. Among approximately 90,000 distinct CDR3 sequences listed, about 93% were seen once. Sequencing used CD8+ T cells from PBMCs. All receptors derive from a human donor in good health.

This clonotype was recorded only once. The chain couples TRBV11-2 to TRBJ2-4, with 9 bases lining up with TRBD1. With V trimmed by 5 bases and J by 0 bases, 5 bases remained unmatched. Germline V gives CDR1 SGHAT, CDR2 FQNNGV. There are 16 residues in the CDR3. The CDR3 sequence is CASSPGTGRAKNIQYF. Written as DNA, the CDR3 is TGTGCCAGCAGCCCTGGGACAGGGAGAGCCAAAAACATTCAGTACTTC.

The V gene is TRBV29-1, the J gene TRBJ2-5, with D perhaps given as TRBD1 or TRBD2 (5 bases each). This CDR3 is built from 11 residues. Deletions cut 4 bases from V and 5 bases from J, with 8 bases between. Germline-derived CDR1 and CDR2 are SQVTM and ANQGSEA. CDR3 in DNA: TGCAGCGTTGGGGGGTGGGAGACCCAGTACTTC. Its translation is CSVGGWETQYF.

This rearrangement joins TRBV15 to TRBJ2-5; a possible D gene is TRBD2 (7 bases). V was shortened by 5 bases and J by 4 bases, with 14 bases between the two germline ends. This CDR3 region has 14 residues. Germline CDR1 is LNHNV and CDR2 is YYDKDF (reference sequence). The CDR3 DNA follows: TGTGCCACCAGCGAGGGGGGGGTCAGAGAGACCCAGTACTTC. Encoded protein: CATSEGGVRETQYF. Complete variable domain (other parts from reference TRBV15 and TRBJ2-5): DAMVIQNPRYQVTQFGKPVTLSCSQTLNHNVMYWYQQKSSQAPKLLFHYYDKDFNNEADTPDNFQSRRPNTSFCFLDIRSPGLGDTAMYLCATSEGGVRETQYFGPGTRLLVL.

This chain connects TRBV5-4 to TRBJ2-3; TRBD1 matches 12 bases. The CDR3 extends over 18 amino acids. Germline V gives CDR1 SGHNT, CDR2 YYREEE (reference sequence). Unmatched junction bases numbered 15, after V lost 6 bases and J lost 4 bases. CDR3 DNA sequence: TGTGCCAGCAACGAGCCCGGGACAGGGGGCTTCGGTGCAGATACGCAGTATTTT. It translates to CASNEPGTGGFGADTQYF.

This chain connects TRBV6-6 to TRBJ2-5; D is unclear. The V gene lost 6 bases and the J gene lost 2 bases, with 13 bases spanning the gap. This CDR3 spans 14 amino acids. The germline V gene encodes CDR1 MNHNY and CDR2 SVGAGI (reference sequence). CDR3 protein: CASSHPDKQETQYF. The DNA for the CDR3 is TGTGCCAGCAGCCACCCTGACAAACAAGAGACCCAGTACTTC.

The J gene is TRBJ2-6, the V gene TRBV21-1; TRBD2, as called in the table, went unchecked against the DNA. TRBV21-1 is marked as a pseudogene. The CDR3 sequence is 18 residues long. CDR3 region: CASSQRRDLRSGANVLTF. The DNA of the CDR3 is TGTGCCAGCAGCCAGCGACGGGACCTCCGGTCTGGGGCCAACGTCCTGACTTTC.

This sequence joins TRBV25-1 and TRBJ2-3, with D possibly called TRBD1 or TRBD2 (5 bases each). Trimming removed 6 bases at V and 2 bases at J, with 12 bases between. Germline CDR1 reads MGHDK; CDR2 reads SYGVNS. The CDR3 is 14 amino acids. The CDR3 region has the DNA TGTGCCAGCAGCCCTTGGGGGTCCACAGATACGCAGTATTTT. Protein product: CASSPWGSTDTQYF.

The genes are TRBV19 and TRBJ2-1; perhaps TRBD1 as D (6 bases). V lost 7 bases to trimming and J lost 7 bases, with 8 bases between them. Germline V gene lookup returns CDR1 LNHDA and CDR2 SQIVND (reference sequence). CDR3 length: 11 residues. The CDR3 coding sequence is TGTGCCAGTAAGAGGGGGAATGAGCAGTTCTTC. Translation: CASKRGNEQFF.

The gene calls are TRBV20-1 and TRBJ2-3; 9 bases align to TRBD1. Germline-derived CDR1 and CDR2 are DFQATT and SNEGSKA (reference sequence). CDR3 size: 15 residues. The V segment lost 5 bases and the J segment 2 bases; nucleotides outside the gene matches: 8. CDR3: CSAAGTGYPTDTQYF. In nucleotides, the CDR3 is TGCAGTGCTGCCGGGACAGGGTACCCCACAGATACGCAGTATTTT.

The chain uses TRBV6-6 and TRBJ2-1; D possibly corresponds to TRBD2 (6 bases). This CDR3 is 13 amino acids long. Trimming removed 2 bases from V and 8 bases from J, with 10 bases in between. Germline V gene data show CDR1 as MNHNY and CDR2 as SVGAGI (reference sequence). The CDR3 DNA reads as TGTGCCAGCAGTTACCGGGGGTGGGATGAGCAGTTCTTC. Translating it yields CASSYRGWDEQFF.

This chain links TRBV30 with TRBJ1-4; D remains unclear. From germline, CDR1 is GTSNPN and CDR2 SVGIG (reference sequence). The V end lost 2 bases, the J end lost 2 bases, and 9 bases lay between the germline ends. This CDR3 is built from 14 residues. The CDR3 reads CAWSRVGTNEKLFF. CDR3 bases: TGTGCCTGGAGTAGGGTGGGTACTAATGAAAAACTGTTTTTT.

This chain joins TRBV30 and TRBJ2-3; D unclear. The CDR3 has 14 amino acids. Trimming shortened V by 0 bases and J by 0 bases, and 7 bases separated the two germline ends. Germline CDR1 and CDR2: GTSNPN and SVGIG (reference sequence). CDR3 sequence: CAWSVSTSTDTQYF. The CDR3 nucleotides are TGTGCCTGGAGTGTCTCGACTAGCACAGATACGCAGTATTTT.

This chain connects TRBV11-2 to TRBJ1-1; no definite D call. This CDR3 comprises 15 residues. Germline CDR1 is SGHAT and CDR2 is FQNNGV. V was pared by 5 bases and J by 1 base, with 14 bases between. In DNA, the CDR3 is TGTGCCAGCAGCCCGAGGGTAGGGTGGAACACTGAAGCTTTCTTT. It specifies CASSPRVGWNTEAFF. Variable domain in full (rest from reference TRBV11-2 and TRBJ1-1): EAGVAQSPRYKIIEKRQSVAFWCNPISGHATLYWYQQILGQGPKLLIQFQNNGVVDDSQLPKDRFSAERLKGVDSTLKIQPAKLEDSAVYLCASSPRVGWNTEAFFGQGTRLTVV.

V gene TRBV2 combines with J gene TRBJ2-7; D is uncertain. Trimming left V 8 bases short and J 2 bases short, with 13 bases between. This CDR3 contains 13 residues. Looked up from germline, CDR1 is SNHLY and CDR2 is FYNNEI. Here the CDR3 DNA reads TGTGCCAGCGATGGACCTCCAGCCTACGAGCAGTACTTC. As protein: CASDGPPAYEQYF.

This sequence joins TRBV19 and TRBJ2-1; perhaps TRBD2 as D (7 bases). This CDR3 has 15 amino acids. V was pared by 3 bases and J by 8 bases, with 17 bases between. Germline lookup yields CDR1 LNHDA and CDR2 SQIVND (reference sequence). The CDR3 spells CASSIVGGGKDEQFF. CDR3 nucleotide sequence: TGTGCCAGTAGTATTGTGGGCGGGGGCAAGGATGAGCAGTTCTTC.

The chain uses TRBV5-1 and TRBJ2-2, with a possible D match to TRBD2 (5 bases). CDR3 length: 15 amino acids. V was clipped by 2 bases and J by 5 bases, with 13 bases between them. Germline CDR1 SGHRS, CDR2 YFSETQ. The CDR3 sequence is CASSFETTGTGELFF. The DNA for the CDR3 is TGCGCCAGCAGCTTCGAGACGACGGGAACCGGGGAGCTGTTTTTT.